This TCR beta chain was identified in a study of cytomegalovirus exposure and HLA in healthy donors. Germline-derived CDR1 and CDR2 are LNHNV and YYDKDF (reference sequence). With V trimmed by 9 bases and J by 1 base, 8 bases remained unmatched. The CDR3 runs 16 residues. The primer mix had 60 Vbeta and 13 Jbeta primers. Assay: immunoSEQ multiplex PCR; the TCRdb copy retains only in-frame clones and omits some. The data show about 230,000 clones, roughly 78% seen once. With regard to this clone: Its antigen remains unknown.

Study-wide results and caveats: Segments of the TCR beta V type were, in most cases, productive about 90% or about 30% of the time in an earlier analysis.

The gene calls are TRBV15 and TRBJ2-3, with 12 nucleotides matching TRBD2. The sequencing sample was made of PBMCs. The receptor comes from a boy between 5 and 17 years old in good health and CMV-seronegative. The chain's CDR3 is CATWTSGKGGTDTQYF. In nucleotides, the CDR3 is TGTGCCACTTGGACTAGCGGGAAAGGAGGCACAGATACGCAGTATTTT.